This T cell receptor beta chain was found in a study of blood T cell repertoires in COVID-19. The CDR3 is 21 residues long. Germline assignment: CDR1 MNHEY and CDR2 SVGEGT. J gave up 0 bases and V 2 bases, and 18 bases lay outside the gene matches. Sequencing was performed with immunoSEQ multiplex PCR; in TCRdb, only in-frame clones are kept and a portion is missing. The table has approximately 170,000 clones, approximately 86% seen once. This TCR was sampled from a woman over 75 with COVID-19, enrolled during active disease. Sequencing used peripheral blood. This sequence joins TRBV6-2 or TRBV6-3 and TRBJ2-3; 9 nucleotides line up with TRBD2. The CDR3 DNA follows: TGTGCCAGCAGTTACGAACTTTTAGCTTCCAAAACTAGCGGGAGCACAGATACGCAGTATTTT. This encodes CASSYELLASKTSGSTDTQYF.